This TCR beta chain was found in a study of blood T cell repertoires in COVID-19. Clones were sequenced by immunoSEQ multiplex PCR, and TCRdb holds only the in-frame ones, with some missing. This sample carries more than 250,000 clones, 75% to 90% of them seen once, and the ten largest clones take under 5.5%. CDR3 size: 12 residues. V was clipped by 2 bases and J by 3 bases, with 5 bases between them. Germline lookup yields CDR1 LGHNT and CDR2 FRNRAP. V is TRBV12-5 and J is TRBJ2-7; the D is unclear. The sample comprised peripheral blood. This receptor was taken from a man between 60 and 75 years old who had recovered from COVID-19. The CDR3 nucleotides read TGTGCTAGTGGTTTGTTTAGCTACGAGCAGTACTTC. Encoded protein: CASGLFSYEQYF. The full variable domain, with the rest looked up from reference TRBV12-5 and TRBJ2-7, is DARVTQTPRHKVTEMGQEVTMRCQPILGHNTVFWYRQTMMQGLELLAYFRNRAPLDDSGMPKDRFSAEMPDATLATLKIQPSEPRDSAVYFCASGLFSYEQYFGPGTRLTVT.